The 8 T cell receptor beta chains given below trace back to one sample, sequenced in a study of T cell responses to AZD1222 COVID-19 vaccine. Using immunoSEQ multiplex PCR, the repertoire was profiled, and TCRdb retains in-frame clones only, with some absent. The table shows around 110,000 clones, with around 94% occurring only once. Sequenced material: peripheral blood, taken 28 days after the second AZD1222 dose. The receptors originated from an adult who received the AZD1222 COVID-19 vaccine.

This chain links TRBV10-3 with TRBJ1-1, with TRBD1 identical over 8 bases. This CDR3 has 12 residues. Germline V gives CDR1 ENHRY, CDR2 SYGVKD. Germline trimming cut 6 bases from V and 10 bases from J; bases unmatched to any gene: 7. CDR3 nucleotide sequence: TGTGCCATCAGCAAGACAGGGGAGGTAGCTTTCTTT. Protein: CAISKTGEVAFF.

The chain has TRBV3-1 (or the pseudogene TRBV3-2) and TRBJ1-2; TRBD1 is a possible D gene (5 bases). The CDR3 is made up of 13 amino acids. The germline V gene has CDR1 LGHDT and CDR2 YNNKEL (reference sequence). Trimming shortened V by 2 bases and J by 4 bases, and 8 bases separated the two germline ends. Here the CDR3 DNA reads TGTGCCAGCAGCCAACAGGGTAGCTATGGCTACACCTTC. The encoded protein is CASSQQGSYGYTF.

The sample holds a few counts of this clone. The chain links TRBV27 to TRBJ1-2; D remains unclear. Trimming took 3 bases from V and 6 from J, leaving 14 bases between them. Germline V CDR1 and CDR2: MNHEY, SMNVEV (reference sequence). The CDR3 loop spans 14 amino acids. The CDR3 protein is CASSFSPLVDGYTF. The DNA for the CDR3 is TGTGCCAGCAGTTTCTCTCCTTTGGTTGATGGCTACACCTTC.

The sample holds one count of this clone. Its ends do not fully match the called genes, so a read error is possible. The chain links TRBV7-7 to TRBJ2-3; TRBD2 agrees at 13 bases. Germline V CDR1 and CDR2: SSHAT, FNYEAQ (reference sequence). The CDR3 has 16 amino acids. CDR3 sequence: CASSARLAGGPDTQYF. The CDR3 DNA follows: TGTGCTAGCAGCGCCCGACTAGCGGGAGGCCCAGATACGCAGTATTTT.

The rearrangement uses TRBV29-1 and TRBJ2-5, with 9 bases lining up with TRBD1. The germline V gene has CDR1 SQVTM and CDR2 ANQGSEA. J was trimmed by 2 bases and V by 0 bases; bases with no gene match: 13. The CDR3 is made up of 18 amino acids. The CDR3 loop is CSVEDKGHTGGRQETQYF. The CDR3 DNA reads TGCAGCGTTGAAGACAAAGGCCACACAGGGGGCAGGCAAGAGACCCAGTACTTC.

The chain links TRBV4-2 to TRBJ2-2; TRBD1 matches 9 bases. From germline, CDR1 is LGHNA and CDR2 YNFKEQ. J was trimmed by 5 bases and V by 4 bases; bases with no gene match: 8. This CDR3 is built from 16 residues. The CDR3 region is CASSPKGTGRTGELFF. CDR3 coding DNA: TGTGCCAGCAGCCCTAAAGGGACAGGGCGTACCGGGGAGCTGTTTTTT.

The genes are TRBV18 and TRBJ2-7; D not resolved. Germline CDR1 KGHSH, CDR2 LQKENI. V shed 0 bases and J shed 0 bases, with 21 bases lying between them. This CDR3 is 19 amino acids long. CDR3 in amino acids: CASSPPGPHKYPSSYEQYF. The CDR3 coding sequence is TGTGCCAGCTCACCACCTGGTCCGCACAAGTACCCCAGCTCCTACGAGCAGTACTTC.

The rearrangement joins TRBV19 to TRBJ1-2; 11 bases match TRBD1. This CDR3 spans 14 amino acids. V was clipped by 5 bases and J by 4 bases; unmatched bases: 3. From germline, CDR1 is LNHDA and CDR2 SQIVND (reference sequence). This CDR3 is CASSWTGGSYGYTF. CDR3 bases: TGTGCCAGTAGTTGGACAGGGGGCAGCTATGGCTACACCTTC.